Listed below are T cell receptor beta chains from one sample, sequenced in a study of T cell repertoires in cytomegalovirus infection. TCRdb reprocessed the reads with MiXCR, giving one entry per CDR3 protein. The sample shows approximately 770,000 distinct CDR3 sequences, approximately 32% of them seen only once. Their antigens are not known. This material consisted of cultured CD8+ T cells from PBMCs, taken from culture after CMV antigen stimulation. The source of these receptors is a human donor in good health (CMV status not recorded). Some clones in this sample may be carry-over from other donors' samples. The CDR3 runs from the conserved cysteine through the conserved F or W. Each record gives: D gene, J gene, V gene, clone size, CDR3 protein, CDR3 DNA. A D gene is named only where the DNA matches it firmly. Clone size is stated in some rows and not others, as once, few, many or a class when expanded.

d_gene: .; j_gene: TRBJ1-4; v_gene: TRBV7-9; abundance: .; CDR3aa: CASSSGTILFF; CDR3nt: TGTGCCAGCAGCTCCGGGACAATTTTGTTTTTT
d_gene: TRBD2; j_gene: TRBJ2-3; v_gene: TRBV4-1; abundance: .; CDR3aa: CASSPASGGTDTQYF; CDR3nt: TGCGCCAGCAGCCCTGCTAGCGGCGGCACAGATACGCAGTATTTT
d_gene: .; j_gene: TRBJ2-1; v_gene: TRBV9; abundance: few; CDR3aa: CASSEGGSSYNDKQFF; CDR3nt: TGTGCCAGCAGCGAGGGTGGGAGTAGCTACAATGATAAGCAGTTCTTC
d_gene: TRBD2; j_gene: TRBJ2-3; v_gene: TRBV19; abundance: few; CDR3aa: CASSPRTRITDTQYF; CDR3nt: TGTGCCAGTAGTCCAAGGACTAGGATCACAGATACGCAGTATTTT
d_gene: .; j_gene: TRBJ2-5; v_gene: TRBV7-2; abundance: .; CDR3aa: CVGSLDSGLQETQYF; CDR3nt: TGTGTCGGCAGCTTAGACAGCGGCCTTCAAGAGACCCAGTACTTC
d_gene: .; j_gene: TRBJ1-5; v_gene: TRBV4-1; abundance: .; CDR3aa: CASSQGEGRGGNQPQHF; CDR3nt: TGCGCCAGCAGCCAAGGTGAAGGGAGAGGGGGCAATCAGCCCCAGCATTTT
d_gene: .; j_gene: TRBJ2-1; v_gene: TRBV9; abundance: .; CDR3aa: CASSVDRGPYYNEQFF; CDR3nt: TGTGCCAGCAGCGTAGATAGGGGACCCTACTACAATGAGCAGTTCTTC
d_gene: .; j_gene: TRBJ1-1; v_gene: TRBV9; abundance: .; CDR3aa: CASSVGGEWGNTEAFF; CDR3nt: TGTGCCAGCAGCGTAGGGGGGGAGTGGGGAAACACTGAAGCTTTCTTT
d_gene: TRBD1; j_gene: TRBJ1-4; v_gene: TRBV28; abundance: .; CDR3aa: CASIKGQNNEKLFF; CDR3nt: TGTGCCAGCATAAAGGGACAGAATAATGAAAAACTGTTTTTT
d_gene: .; j_gene: TRBJ1-2; v_gene: TRBV5-1; abundance: few; CDR3aa: CASSLAFPGGDGYTF; CDR3nt: TGCGCCAGCAGCTTGGCCTTTCCGGGCGGAGATGGCTACACCTTC
d_gene: .; j_gene: TRBJ2-7; v_gene: TRBV19; abundance: few; CDR3aa: CASSQFGGPYEQYF; CDR3nt: TGTGCCAGTAGCCAATTTGGGGGCCCCTACGAGCAGTACTTC
d_gene: .; j_gene: TRBJ2-3; v_gene: TRBV7-6; abundance: many; CDR3aa: CASSPPGLGTDTQYF; CDR3nt: TGTGCCAGCAGCCCGCCGGGACTGGGCACAGATACGCAGTATTTT
d_gene: TRBD2; j_gene: TRBJ2-1; v_gene: TRBV13; abundance: once; CDR3aa: CASGSTSGGVYEQFF; CDR3nt: TGTGCCAGCGGATCGACTAGCGGGGGGGTGTATGAGCAGTTCTTC
d_gene: .; j_gene: TRBJ2-6; v_gene: TRBV7-6; abundance: many; CDR3aa: CASSLEPGGTLHSGANVLTF; CDR3nt: TGTGCCAGCAGCTTAGAACCGGGTGGGACACTTCACTCTGGGGCCAACGTCCTGACTTTC
d_gene: .; j_gene: TRBJ1-5; v_gene: TRBV20-1; abundance: many; CDR3aa: CSARGPNQPQHF; CDR3nt: TGCAGTGCTAGAGGACCGAATCAGCCCCAGCATTTT
d_gene: TRBD1; j_gene: TRBJ1-6; v_gene: TRBV7-2; abundance: many; CDR3aa: CASSLTKTGRNSPLHF; CDR3nt: TGTGCCAGCAGCCTCACTAAGACAGGGAGAAATTCGCCCCTCCACTTT
d_gene: .; j_gene: TRBJ2-7; v_gene: TRBV10-3; abundance: many; CDR3aa: CAISESTGYEQYF; CDR3nt: TGTGCCATCAGTGAGTCGACAGGTTACGAGCAGTACTTC
d_gene: .; j_gene: TRBJ1-1; v_gene: TRBV6-1; abundance: .; CDR3aa: CASSLFRDTEAFF; CDR3nt: TGTGCCAGCAGTCTCTTTAGGGACACTGAAGCTTTCTTT
d_gene: .; j_gene: TRBJ1-1; v_gene: TRBV7-9; abundance: many; CDR3aa: CASSPGIPEAFF; CDR3nt: TGTGCCAGCAGCCCCGGGATTCCTGAAGCTTTCTTT
d_gene: .; j_gene: TRBJ1-1; v_gene: TRBV7-6; abundance: few; CDR3aa: CASSLVEGRAEAFF; CDR3nt: TGTGCCAGCAGCTTAGTTGAAGGGAGGGCTGAAGCTTTCTTT
d_gene: .; j_gene: TRBJ2-1; v_gene: TRBV7-2; abundance: .; CDR3aa: CASSYRTNEQFF; CDR3nt: TGTGCCAGCAGCTACAGAACCAATGAGCAGTTCTTC
d_gene: .; j_gene: TRBJ2-3; v_gene: TRBV24-1; abundance: few; CDR3aa: CATSEHPSGDADTQYF; CDR3nt: TGTGCCACCAGTGAGCACCCGAGTGGGGACGCAGATACGCAGTATTTT